This TCR beta chain was recorded in a study of T-cell reconstitution after alpha-beta-depleted transplantation in children. Whole-study results and caveats: Expanded graft clones numbering several hundred reportedly gave rise to alpha-beta T cells about two months after transplant.

As for this clonotype: The antigen is not known.

Molecular barcoding with unique molecular identifiers was used for the TCRbeta library. TCRdb redid the calling of the PCR reads with MiXCR, one entry per CDR3 protein. Of around 700,000 distinct CDR3 sequences listed, under 15% were seen once; the top ten hold roughly 0.77%. There are 14 residues in the CDR3. V shed 4 bases and J 8 bases; nucleotides not matched to a gene: 5. Germline V gives CDR1 MGHDK, CDR2 SYGVNS. The source material was PBMCs, sampled before TCRalphabeta/CD19-depleted stem cell transplant. This TCR derives from a girl aged 2 to 9 with congenital amegakaryocytic thrombocytopenia, due to receive a stem cell transplant. The J gene is TRBJ2-1, the V gene TRBV25-1; 10 nucleotides agree with TRBD2. The CDR3 loop is CASSGAGGWDEQFF. DNA of the CDR3: TGTGCCAGCAGTGGAGCGGGAGGGTGGGATGAGCAGTTCTTC.